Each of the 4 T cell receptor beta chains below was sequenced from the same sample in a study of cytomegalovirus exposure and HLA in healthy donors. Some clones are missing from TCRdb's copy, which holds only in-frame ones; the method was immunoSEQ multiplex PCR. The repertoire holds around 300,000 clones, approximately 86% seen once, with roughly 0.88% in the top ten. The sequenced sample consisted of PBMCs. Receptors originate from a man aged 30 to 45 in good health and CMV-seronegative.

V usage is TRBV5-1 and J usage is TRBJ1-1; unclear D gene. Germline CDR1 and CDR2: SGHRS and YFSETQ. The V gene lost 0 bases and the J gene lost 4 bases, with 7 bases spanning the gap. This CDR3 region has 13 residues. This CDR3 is CASSLGQSTEAFF. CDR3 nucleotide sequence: TGCGCCAGCAGCTTGGGGCAGTCCACTGAAGCTTTCTTT.

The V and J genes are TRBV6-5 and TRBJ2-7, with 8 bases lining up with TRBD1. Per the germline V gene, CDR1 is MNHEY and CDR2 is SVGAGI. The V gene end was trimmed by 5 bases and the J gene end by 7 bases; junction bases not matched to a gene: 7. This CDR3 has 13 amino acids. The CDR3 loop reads CASSRTGFSEQYF. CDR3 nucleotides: TGTGCCAGCAGTAGGACAGGGTTTTCTGAGCAGTACTTC.

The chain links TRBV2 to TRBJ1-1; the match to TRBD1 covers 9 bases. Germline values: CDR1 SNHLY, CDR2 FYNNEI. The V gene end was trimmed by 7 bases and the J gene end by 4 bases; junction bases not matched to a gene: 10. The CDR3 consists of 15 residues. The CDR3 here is CASISQGARSTEAFF. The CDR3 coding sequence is TGTGCCAGCATTTCACAGGGGGCGCGGAGCACTGAAGCTTTCTTT.

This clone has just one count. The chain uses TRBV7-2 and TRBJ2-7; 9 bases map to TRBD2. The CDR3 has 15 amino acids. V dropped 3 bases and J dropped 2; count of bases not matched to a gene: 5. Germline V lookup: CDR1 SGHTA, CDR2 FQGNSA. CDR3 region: CASSFSRGGTYEQYF. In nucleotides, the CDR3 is TGTGCCAGCAGCTTTTCGCGGGGGGGTACCTACGAGCAGTACTTC.